These 12 T cell receptor beta chains came from one sample sequenced in a study of cytotoxic CD8 clonotypes in ibrutinib-treated CLL. Generated by immunoSEQ multiplex PCR, the TCRdb table keeps only in-frame clones and is missing some. The sample yields under 300,000 clones, around 69% seen once. Specimen: PBMCs, collected at disease progression, from a patient treated with ibrutinib. These receptor sequences come from a human donor with chronic lymphocytic leukemia.

The chain couples TRBV7-8 to TRBJ2-5, with 11 positions matching TRBD2. With V trimmed by 3 bases and J by 2 bases, 17 bases remained unmatched. Germline values: CDR1 SGHVS, CDR2 FQNEAQ. This CDR3 comprises 20 residues. The CDR3 here is CASSFVFRGLAVMMQETQYF. The DNA of the CDR3 is TGTGCCAGCAGCTTTGTTTTCCGGGGACTAGCGGTGATGATGCAAGAGACCCAGTACTTC.

The CDR3 nucleotides are TGTGCCAGCAGCCAAGGACTATTTGGCTACGAGCAGTACTTC. It yields the protein CASSQGLFGYEQYF. The chain uses TRBV4-2 and TRBJ2-7; D possibly corresponds to TRBD2 (5 bases). The CDR3 totals 14 residues. Trimming removed 1 base from V and 3 bases from J, with 10 bases in between. CDR1 LGHNA and CDR2 YNFKEQ come from the germline V gene.

The rearrangement uses TRBV5-1 and TRBJ1-1; D unclear. This CDR3 spans 13 amino acids. The germline gives CDR1 SGHRS, CDR2 YFSETQ. With 4 bases removed from V and 1 base from J, the gap between germline ends came to 8 bases. CDR3: CASSITENTEAFF. The CDR3 DNA reads TGCGCCAGCAGCATCACAGAGAACACTGAAGCTTTCTTT.

The V gene is TRBV4-1, the J gene TRBJ2-1, with D tentatively TRBD2 (7 bases). V dropped 4 bases and J dropped 4 bases, with 26 bases sitting between them. The CDR3 spans 19 residues. Per germline, CDR1 MGHRA and CDR2 YSYEKL. The DNA of the CDR3 is TGCGCCAGCAGCCGACGAGGGGGGGCAGGACAAACACTATACAATGAGCAGTTCTTC. Translated: CASSRRGGAGQTLYNEQFF.

V is TRBV11-2 and J is TRBJ2-7; D remains unclear. CDR1 is SGHAT and CDR2 is FQNNGV in the germline V gene. There are 14 residues in the CDR3. The V and J ends lost 1 base and 7 bases respectively, with 14 bases between them. The DNA for the CDR3 is TGTGCCAGCAGCTTAGTGATCTCTACTGGGGAGCAGTACTTC. Translating gives CASSLVISTGEQYF.

The chain is built from TRBV6-5 and TRBJ2-7, with D perhaps TRBD2 (6 bases). V gave up 0 bases and J gave up 3 bases, with 15 bases separating them. Looked up from germline, CDR1 is MNHEY and CDR2 is SVGAGI. This CDR3 spans 16 amino acids. The CDR3 sequence: CASSYSAGPGNYEQYF. The DNA of the CDR3 is TGTGCCAGCAGTTACTCCGCGGGACCCGGGAACTACGAGCAGTACTTC.

The rearrangement joins TRBV4-1 to TRBJ2-7, with D perhaps TRBD1 or TRBD2 (5 bases each). Deletions cut 4 bases from V and 1 base from J, with 23 bases between. The germline V gene has CDR1 MGHRA and CDR2 YSYEKL. The CDR3 has 18 residues. CDR3 DNA: TGCGCCAGCAGCCTGATTTTCTCTCCCGGGACGGAATCCTACGAGCAGTACTTC. Amino acids: CASSLIFSPGTESYEQYF.

In this sample, this clone turned up a few times. One base separates it from a far larger clone, so it is likely a read error. This chain uses TRBV5-6 with TRBJ2-7; D tentatively reads TRBD1 or TRBD2 (6 bases each). Trimming left V 4 bases short and J 0 bases short, with 17 bases between. Germline V gene sequence: CDR1 SGHDT, CDR2 YYEEEE. This CDR3 comprises 16 residues. For the CDR3, the DNA is TGTGCCAGCAGCGTGGGGGCGGGGTTTAGCTCCTACGAGCAGTACTTC. It encodes CASSVGAGFSSYEQYF.

The V gene is TRBV5-4, the J gene TRBJ2-3; 8 bases are shared with TRBD2. After removal of 3 bases from V and 1 base from J, the junction contained 7 bases not matched to a gene. This CDR3 is built from 16 residues. Germline loops: CDR1 SGHNT, CDR2 YYREEE (reference sequence). CDR3 sequence reads: CASSSVAGSGTDTQYF. In nucleotides, the CDR3 is TGTGCCAGCAGCTCGGTAGCGGGGTCGGGCACAGATACGCAGTATTTT.

The table lists this clone with a few counts. CDR3 residues: CASRGGYEQYF. The CDR3 DNA reads TGCGCCAGCCGGGGGGGTTACGAGCAGTACTTC. V is TRBV5-1 and J is TRBJ2-7, with TRBD2 matching 8 bases. V was pared by 7 bases and J by 4 bases, with 1 base of the junction left unmatched. This CDR3 has 11 amino acids. Germline CDR1 is SGHRS and CDR2 is YFSETQ.

This rearrangement joins TRBV7-2 to TRBJ1-6; D is undetermined. From germline, CDR1 is SGHTA and CDR2 FQGNSA. The V end lost 5 bases, the J end lost 10 bases, and 15 bases lay between the germline ends. The CDR3 is made up of 14 amino acids. The CDR3 sequence: CASSRSGMDSPLHF. The CDR3 nucleotides are TGTGCCAGCAGCAGATCCGGGATGGACTCACCCCTCCACTTT.

This chain links TRBV6-6 with TRBJ2-7, with D possibly being TRBD1 (7 bases). V dropped 6 bases and J dropped 3 bases, with 18 bases sitting between them. The CDR3 consists of 15 residues. Germline V lookup: CDR1 MNHNY, CDR2 SVGAGI (reference sequence). The CDR3 is CASSTTRDRSYEQYF. The CDR3 DNA sequence: TGTGCCAGCAGCACGACGCGGGACAGAAGCTACGAGCAGTACTTC.